This T cell receptor (beta chain) was sequenced during a study of tumor and adjacent non-tumor tissue in lung cancer. The overall study: Each sample yielded approximately 4.2 million productive TCRbeta reads on average.

The CDR3 spans 12 residues. This clonotype was detected only once. This may come from a read error, since a much larger clone is one base off. TCRbeta libraries were built with three rounds of nested PCR, modified from ARM-PCR. Each CDR3 protein is one row after TCRdb ran MiXCR on the multiplex PCR reads. The data contain some 100,000 distinct CDR3 sequences, about 60% of them singletons. This sample's RNA came from whole unsorted tissue. More than 3 cm separated this lung sample from the edge of the tumor. The rearrangement joins TRBV12-3 or TRBV12-4 to TRBJ2-2; D is possibly TRBD2 (5 bases). Sequenced material: distant non-tumor lung tissue. This receptor was obtained from a young man with non-small cell lung cancer. The CDR3 region is CASSFPAGEPFF. CDR3 coding DNA: TGTGCCAGCAGTTTTCCGGCCGGGGAGCCGTTTTTT.